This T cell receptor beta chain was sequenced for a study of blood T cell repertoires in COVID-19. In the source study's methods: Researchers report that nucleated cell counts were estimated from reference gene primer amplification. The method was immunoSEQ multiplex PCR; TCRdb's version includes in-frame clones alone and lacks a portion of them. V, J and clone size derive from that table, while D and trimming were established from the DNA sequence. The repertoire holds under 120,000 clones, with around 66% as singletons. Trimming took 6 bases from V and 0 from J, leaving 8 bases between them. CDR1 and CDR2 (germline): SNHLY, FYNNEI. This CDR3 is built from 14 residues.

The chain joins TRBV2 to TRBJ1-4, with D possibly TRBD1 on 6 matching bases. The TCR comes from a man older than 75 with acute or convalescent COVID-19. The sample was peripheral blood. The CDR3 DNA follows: TGTGCCAGCAGCGCAGGGGCAACTAATGAAAAACTGTTTTTT. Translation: CASSAGATNEKLFF.